These T cell receptor beta chains were read from a single sample in a study of OX40 agonist ivuxolimab in advanced cancers. Measured with immunoSEQ multiplex PCR; TCRdb has only the in-frame clones, and not every one. The sample lists over 75,000 clones; roughly 94% were seen once. Sample: CD4+ or CD8+ T cells sorted from blood, taken in a trial of the OX40 agonist ivuxolimab. These receptors were taken from an adult with an advanced solid tumor such as melanoma, head and neck, liver or kidney cancer. Both conserved end residues are part of each CDR3. Each record gives: J gene, clone size, V gene, CDR3 protein. Clone size is given for some rows only: seen once, a few or many times, or a class if the clone is expanded.

J: TRBJ2-5; size: .; V: TRBV2; CDR3: CASGQGPWVGETQYF
J: TRBJ2-3; size: .; V: TRBV10-3; CDR3: CAISELLPSTDTQYF
J: TRBJ1-6; size: few; V: TRBV6-6; CDR3: CASSYGTGSPLHF
J: TRBJ2-1; size: once; V: TRBV7-6; CDR3: CASSLFSGRPSSYNEQFF
J: TRBJ2-3; size: .; V: TRBV30; CDR3: CAWSVGISGPTDTQYF
J: TRBJ2-2; size: .; V: TRBV2; CDR3: CASSEEAGVNGELFF
J: TRBJ1-4; size: .; V: TRBV6-6; CDR3: CASSYSGTGEKLFF
J: TRBJ1-5; size: few; V: TRBV4-1; CDR3: CASSLNRGSNQPQHF
J: TRBJ2-3; size: .; V: TRBV27; CDR3: CASSFGGAGTDTQYF
J: TRBJ2-5; size: .; V: TRBV18; CDR3: CASSPPDRGRWEQYF
J: TRBJ1-6; size: .; V: TRBV11-2; CDR3: CASSLGTGGFRGSPLHF
J: TRBJ2-7; size: .; V: TRBV27; CDR3: CASSPTGVRWYEQYF
J: TRBJ2-6; size: .; V: TRBV5-6; CDR3: CASSLAYYTSGANVLTF
J: TRBJ1-1; size: once; V: TRBV19; CDR3: CASTDSWTEAFF
J: TRBJ1-2; size: .; V: TRBV19; CDR3: CASIGRDRGPVNYGYTF
J: TRBJ1-3; size: .; V: TRBV27; CDR3: CASSLSGGTSGNTIYF
J: TRBJ2-1; size: .; V: TRBV27; CDR3: CASSLVAGPTYNEQFF
J: TRBJ2-5; size: .; V: TRBV11-2; CDR3: CASSLELAGRETQYF
J: TRBJ1-2; size: .; V: TRBV6-1; CDR3: CASMGPNLRGYTF
J: TRBJ1-5; size: .; V: TRBV30; CDR3: CAWSVGGGNQPQHF
J: TRBJ2-7; size: once; V: TRBV28; CDR3: CASSPHYEQYF
J: TRBJ2-7; size: .; V: TRBV4-1; CDR3: CASSPKHLYEQYF
J: TRBJ2-7; size: .; V: TRBV6-5; CDR3: CASSGGYYEQYF
J: TRBJ2-1; size: .; V: TRBV4-1; CDR3: CASSLSLSSYNEQFF
J: TRBJ2-5; size: .; V: TRBV19; CDR3: CATRGIGETQYF
J: TRBJ2-2; size: .; V: TRBV27; CDR3: CASRIAEANTGELFF
J: TRBJ1-2; size: .; V: TRBV7-9; CDR3: CAVLDREDYGYTF
J: TRBJ2-3; size: .; V: TRBV11-2; CDR3: CASSTTDTQYF
J: TRBJ2-2; size: .; V: TRBV5-1; CDR3: CASSLFGVAGGSSTGELFF
J: TRBJ2-7; size: .; V: TRBV29-1; CDR3: CSVGVVDYEQYF
J: TRBJ2-1; size: .; V: TRBV30; CDR3: CAWSVSPPSEAGWGYNEQFF
J: TRBJ2-5; size: .; V: TRBV30; CDR3: CAWSAGYQETQYF
J: TRBJ1-6; size: .; V: TRBV4-1; CDR3: CASSQHTGEGSPLHF
J: TRBJ1-1; size: .; V: TRBV5-1; CDR3: CASSASGGRNTEVFF
J: TRBJ2-3; size: .; V: TRBV27; CDR3: CASSLFGGADTQYF
J: TRBJ1-1; size: once; V: TRBV6-5; CDR3: CASSYSGGTEAFF
J: TRBJ1-5; size: .; V: TRBV23-1; CDR3: CASSHIQGWGQPQHF
J: TRBJ2-5; size: once; V: TRBV29-1; CDR3: CSVDLAGGGETQYF
J: TRBJ1-1; size: .; V: TRBV6-1; CDR3: CASSVGASTEAFF
J: TRBJ1-1; size: .; V: TRBV27; CDR3: CASTTGGTEAFF
J: TRBJ2-7; size: .; V: TRBV30; CDR3: CAWSVVSLRGEQYF
J: TRBJ2-7; size: .; V: TRBV7-9; CDR3: CASSSDRRMEQYF
J: TRBJ2-7; size: .; V: TRBV5-4; CDR3: CASSFRSRPSRAPYEQYF
J: .; size: .; V: TRBV9; CDR3: CASSGLGGNYEQYF
J: TRBJ2-3; size: .; V: TRBV6-6; CDR3: CASSQMITDTQYF
J: TRBJ2-5; size: .; V: TRBV29-1; CDR3: CSVDVWEETQYF
J: TRBJ1-1; size: .; V: TRBV5-8; CDR3: CASSLVASEAFF
J: TRBJ2-1; size: .; V: TRBV9; CDR3: CASSAGTSVYNEQFF
J: TRBJ1-1; size: .; V: TRBV25-1; CDR3: CASSADLGGRGTEAFF
J: TRBJ2-1; size: .; V: TRBV14; CDR3: CASSLLGGSTYNEQFF
J: TRBJ1-2; size: .; V: TRBV4-1; CDR3: CASSQEVRQDNYGYTF